These 15 T cell receptor beta chains were sequenced from one sample in a study of shared clonotypes between healthy human individuals. Some clones are missing from TCRdb's copy, which holds only in-frame ones; the method was immunoSEQ multiplex PCR. This sample yields 300,000 or so clones, of which under 80% are seen a single time; 9% to 12% belongs to the top ten. Sequenced material: memory CD4+ T cells sorted from blood. Noted subset: CD45RA-negative fraction. Every receptor here comes from a man aged 25-45 years in good health.

The table lists this clone with many counts. V and J are TRBV14 and TRBJ1-2; 7 bases are a match to TRBD1. The CDR3 consists of 14 residues. Germline CDR1 is SGHDN and CDR2 is FVKESK. V lost 4 bases and J lost 2; bases outside the gene matches: 4. The CDR3 loop reads CASSPLGQNYGYTF. The CDR3 DNA sequence: TGTGCCAGCAGCCCCCTGGGACAGAACTATGGCTACACCTTC.

For this clone: Other DNA sequences in this specimen translate into the identical CDR3. The V gene is TRBV6-5, the J gene TRBJ2-3; D may match TRBD1 or TRBD2 (6 bases each). V was trimmed by 4 bases and J by 1 base, leaving 12 bases between them. Germline-derived CDR1 and CDR2 are MNHEY and SVGAGI. The CDR3 spans 15 residues. The CDR3 reads CASSLRGEGTDTQYF. Written as DNA, the CDR3 is TGTGCCAGCAGTTTGAGGGGGGAGGGCACAGATACGCAGTATTTT.

The chain couples TRBV4-2 to TRBJ1-1; D unclear. V was cut by 4 bases and J by 1 base, with 10 bases left in between. From germline, CDR1 is LGHNA and CDR2 YNFKEQ. This CDR3 is built from 14 residues. The CDR3 nucleotides read TGTGCCAGCAGCCCAAGTCCGGGGAACACTGAAGCTTTCTTT. Translation gives CASSPSPGNTEAFF.

The V call is TRBV2, the J call TRBJ1-5; D possibly corresponds to TRBD1 (5 bases). The CDR3 covers 14 residues. V lost 4 bases, J lost 4 bases, and 11 bases lay in between. From germline, CDR1 is SNHLY and CDR2 FYNNEI. CDR3 amino acids: CASSAVQVNQPQHF. As DNA, the CDR3 is TGTGCCAGCAGTGCCGTACAGGTAAATCAGCCCCAGCATTTT.

V is TRBV6-6 and J is TRBJ1-5; the match to TRBD1 covers 7 bases. With V trimmed by 6 bases and J by 0 bases, 8 bases remained unmatched. The CDR3 loop spans 16 amino acids. Germline V gives CDR1 MNHNY, CDR2 SVGAGI (reference sequence). This CDR3 is CASSGDSFYSNQPQHF. DNA of the CDR3: TGTGCCAGCAGCGGGGACAGTTTTTATAGCAATCAGCCCCAGCATTTT.

The chain combines TRBV7-6 with TRBJ2-7; D is unresolved. This CDR3 spans 12 amino acids. Germline CDR1 is SGHVS and CDR2 is FNYEAQ. Deletions cut 5 bases from V and 3 bases from J, with 8 bases between. The CDR3 bases are TGTGCCAGCAGCCTCCATGGCTACGAGCAGTACTTC. Its protein is CASSLHGYEQYF.

This clone was recorded at least ten times. The rearrangement links TRBV18 to TRBJ2-2; D unclear. V lost 0 bases, J lost 4 bases, and 9 bases lay in between. Germline-derived CDR1 and CDR2 are KGHSH and LQKENI. The CDR3 is 15 residues long. The CDR3 sequence: CASSPPRVGTGELFF. DNA for the CDR3: TGTGCCAGCTCACCACCAAGGGTTGGCACCGGGGAGCTGTTTTTT.

The chain uses TRBV19 and TRBJ1-2; perhaps TRBD1 as D (6 bases). The CDR3 sequence is 13 residues long. The V end was cut by 6 bases, the J end by 5 bases, with 13 bases between. The germline V gene has CDR1 LNHDA and CDR2 SQIVND (reference sequence). CDR3 DNA: TGTGCCAGTAGACCAGGACAGTTATATGGCTACACCTTC. Amino acid sequence: CASRPGQLYGYTF.

This clone was seen a single time. This rearrangement joins TRBV5-1 to TRBJ2-7; D tentatively reads TRBD1 or TRBD2 (5 bases each). The V end was cut by 1 base, the J end by 2 bases, with 22 bases between. The CDR3 spans 18 residues. Per germline, CDR1 SGHRS and CDR2 YFSETQ. CDR3 in DNA: TGCGCCAGCAGCTTGCGGGGCACCCTCACTTTACAGACCTACGAGCAGTACTTC. Translated, it gives CASSLRGTLTLQTYEQYF. The complete variable domain, with remaining parts taken from reference TRBV5-1 and TRBJ2-7, reads KAGVTQTPRYLIKTRGQQVTLSCSPISGHRSVSWYQQTPGQGLQFLFEYFSETQRNKGNFPGRFSGRQFSNSRSEMNVSTLELGDSALYLCASSLRGTLTLQTYEQYFGPGTRLTVT.

The chain couples TRBV2 to TRBJ2-3; D uncertain. V was clipped by 7 bases and J by 11 bases, with 13 bases between them. Germline V gene sequence: CDR1 SNHLY, CDR2 FYNNEI. CDR3 length: 11 residues. This CDR3 is CASNRLVGQYF. The CDR3 nucleotides are TGTGCCAGCAACCGACTGGTAGGGCAGTATTTT.

The count of this clone is one. This chain uses TRBV15 with TRBJ1-4; D ambiguous. Trimming shortened V by 0 bases and J by 7 bases, and 18 bases separated the two germline ends. This CDR3 has 17 amino acids. Per germline, CDR1 LNHNV and CDR2 YYDKDF (reference sequence). CDR3 DNA: TGTGCCACCAGCAGAGAAGCGGGCCGGGCTAAGGGTGAAAAACTGTTTTTT. Its protein product is CATSREAGRAKGEKLFF.

The chain uses TRBV9 and TRBJ1-2; a weak D match, TRBD1 (5 bases). The germline V gene has CDR1 SGDLS and CDR2 YYNGEE. The ends were cut back, 0 bases at V and 4 bases at J, with 19 bases in the middle. The CDR3 is 17 amino acids. CDR3 amino acids: CASSVGVTGTLGYGYTF. The CDR3 nucleotides are TGTGCCAGCAGCGTAGGTGTTACGGGGACGCTTGGCTATGGCTACACCTTC.

V gene TRBV5-1 combines with J gene TRBJ2-3; D remains unclear. CDR1 is SGHRS, CDR2 YFSETQ, per germline. This CDR3 is 16 amino acids long. Trimming stripped 3 bases from V and 0 bases from J, with 14 bases between. The CDR3 region is CASSSNARTSTDTQYF. The CDR3 DNA is TGCGCCAGCAGCTCGAATGCTCGAACTAGCACAGATACGCAGTATTTT.

This chain joins TRBV5-1 and TRBJ2-3; 11 bases agree with TRBD2. The CDR3 runs to 16 residues. Per germline, CDR1 SGHRS and CDR2 YFSETQ. V dropped 1 base and J dropped 3; count of bases not matched to a gene: 4. The CDR3 loop is CASSLTSGSLTDTQYF. The CDR3 DNA reads TGCGCCAGCAGCTTGACTAGCGGGAGCCTTACAGATACGCAGTATTTT.

This chain uses TRBV2 with TRBJ2-1; TRBD2 aligns across 12 bases. V lost 10 bases, J lost 6 bases, and 7 bases stayed unmatched. Germline CDR1 SNHLY, CDR2 FYNNEI. This CDR3 has 14 amino acids. CDR3 in DNA: TGTGCCAACGGGACTAGCGGGTTCCCCAATGAGCAGTTCTTC. Residues: CANGTSGFPNEQFF.